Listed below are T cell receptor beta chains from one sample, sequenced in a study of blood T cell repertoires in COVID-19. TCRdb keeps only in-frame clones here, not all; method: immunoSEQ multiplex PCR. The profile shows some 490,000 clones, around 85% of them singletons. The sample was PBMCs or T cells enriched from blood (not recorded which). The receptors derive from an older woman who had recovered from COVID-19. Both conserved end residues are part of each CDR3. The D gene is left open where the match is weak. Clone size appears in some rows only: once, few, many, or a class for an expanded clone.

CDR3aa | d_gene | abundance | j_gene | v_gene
CSASGTSGFNEQFF | TRBD2 | - | TRBJ2-1 | TRBV20-1
CASSLDMNTEAFF | - | - | TRBJ1-1 | TRBV7-7
CATSRDLRQPQHF | - | few | TRBJ1-5 | TRBV15
CATQGGGGNQPQHF | TRBD1 | - | TRBJ1-5 | TRBV24-1
CAISESRVQETQYF | - | - | TRBJ2-5 | TRBV10-3
CASSSGQGPYNSPLHF | TRBD1 | once | TRBJ1-6 | TRBV11-3
CASTAVSGTVMTGELFF | TRBD1 | - | TRBJ2-2 | TRBV11-2
CASSYSQGRGSPLHF | - | - | TRBJ1-6 | TRBV6-5
CASIGTRTNYGYTF | - | few | TRBJ1-2 | TRBV19
CAARYYGYTF | - | - | TRBJ1-2 | TRBV2
CASSLEVGQPQHF | - | - | TRBJ1-5 | TRBV12-3/TRBV12-4
CASSFSGTGYNSPLHF | TRBD1 | - | TRBJ1-6 | TRBV5-1
CASSLAGPQGATEAFF | TRBD1 | - | TRBJ1-1 | TRBV7-2
CASSDAQGAGTDTQYF | TRBD1 | - | TRBJ2-3 | TRBV27
CASSLGANSGANVLTF | - | once | TRBJ2-6 | TRBV5-8
CAWSYKLQGNAYSNQPQHF | - | - | TRBJ1-5 | TRBV30
CSLTTGMRNEQFF | TRBD1 | - | TRBJ2-1 | TRBV29-1
CASSLLPQGSGTEAFF | TRBD1 | few | TRBJ1-1 | TRBV5-1
CASGVQENTEAFF | - | - | TRBJ1-1 | TRBV7-2
CASSTNPGARAKNIQYF | - | - | TRBJ2-4 | TRBV7-2
CASSGQGAGNYGYTF | TRBD1 | once | TRBJ1-2 | TRBV18
CASNRQGGNTEAFF | TRBD1 | - | TRBJ1-1 | TRBV6-6
CASSNRGQWYGYTF | TRBD1 | - | TRBJ1-2 | TRBV2
CATAGTGSNQPQHF | TRBD1 | - | TRBJ1-5 | TRBV24-1
CASSRTGVNTIYF | TRBD1 | once | TRBJ1-3 | TRBV12-3/TRBV12-4
CASSEFRGAYEQYF | - | - | TRBJ2-7 | TRBV6-1
CASSLVPGKLFF | - | - | TRBJ1-4 | TRBV12-3/TRBV12-4
CASSVGGSLNTEAFF | - | once | TRBJ1-1 | TRBV5-4
CASSEPGQGSYGYTF | TRBD1 | few | TRBJ1-2 | TRBV6-1
CASRQGAQGDEKLFF | TRBD1 | - | TRBJ1-4 | TRBV27
CASSLAGSPSQPQHF | - | few | TRBJ1-5 | TRBV5-1
CASSNRGFYGYTF | - | - | TRBJ1-2 | TRBV19
CASSAQDTEAFF | - | once | TRBJ1-1 | TRBV5-6
CAGSGTGELFF | - | once | TRBJ2-2 | TRBV6-4